The table lists the clone carrying this T cell receptor (beta chain) with a count of one. Generated by immunoSEQ multiplex PCR, the TCRdb table keeps only in-frame clones and is missing some. The sample comprises around 310,000 clones, around four fifths of which are singletons, and over 5% rests with the top ten. This specimen comes from a study of cytotoxic CD8 clonotypes in ibrutinib-treated CLL. Overall study: Each sample contained, on average, roughly 280,000 productive templates and 75,000 to 100,000 productive rearrangements.

Trimming took off 1 base at V and 4 bases at J, with 9 bases between the two ends. Germline CDR1 reads LNHNV; CDR2 reads YYDKDF (reference sequence). CDR3 length: 14 amino acids. V gene TRBV15 combines with J gene TRBJ2-3, with TRBD2 as a possible D gene (5 bases). The sample was PBMCs, taken before ibrutinib treatment. This TCR was recovered from a human donor with chronic lymphocytic leukemia. DNA for the CDR3: TGTGCCACCAGCAGAGTCGGGGATCCAGATACGCAGTATTTT. As protein: CATSRVGDPDTQYF.